One and the same sample provided the 23 T cell receptor beta chains below, sequenced in a study of early T cells in non-severe SARS-CoV-2 infection. TCRdb called the 5' RACE reads again in MiXCR, with one record for every CDR3 protein. The table has fewer than 35,000 distinct CDR3 sequences, over 4.5% seen once. The sample consisted of whole blood. Every receptor here comes from an adult who was a healthcare worker with PCR-confirmed SARS-CoV-2 infection or an uninfected control (not recorded which).

Ten or more counts support this clonotype. V and J are TRBV3-1 and TRBJ2-2; D is unresolved. Germline CDR1 and CDR2: LGHDT and YNNKEL (reference sequence). CDR3 length: 16 amino acids. Trimming took off 2 bases at V and 5 bases at J, with 15 bases between the two ends. The CDR3 sequence is CASSQMLTKGTGELFF. The DNA of the CDR3 is TGTGCCAGCAGCCAAATGTTGACGAAGGGTACCGGGGAGCTGTTTTTT.

This clonotype occurred many times. V is TRBV5-1 and J is TRBJ2-1; 13 nucleotides match TRBD2. The germline V gene encodes CDR1 SGHRS and CDR2 YFSETQ. V gave up 0 bases and J gave up 7 bases; unmatched junction bases: 4. This CDR3 has 16 residues. The CDR3 DNA reads TGCGCCAGCAGCTTGGTACTAGCGGGGGGGCATAATGAGCAGTTCTTC. It encodes CASSLVLAGGHNEQFF.

This rearrangement joins TRBV7-3 to TRBJ2-2, with no clear D. Trimming cost V 1 base and J 7 bases, with 7 bases left between them. This CDR3 spans 13 amino acids. From germline, CDR1 is SGHTA and CDR2 FQGTGA. CDR3 sequence reads: CASSLIPNGELFF. The CDR3 DNA is TGTGCCAGCAGCTTAATCCCTAACGGGGAGCTGTTTTTT.

V is TRBV29-1 and J is TRBJ1-2, with D perhaps matching TRBD1 (5 bases). The CDR3 consists of 15 residues. Trimming shortened V by 4 bases and J by 2 bases, and 17 bases separated the two germline ends. CDR1 and CDR2 (germline): SQVTM, ANQGSEA. DNA for the CDR3: TGCAGCGTTGTAATAAGTGGGGACCCGAACTATGGCTACACCTTC. It yields the protein CSVVISGDPNYGYTF.

This clonotype has a count of ten or more. The chain is built from TRBV4-1 and TRBJ1-1, with 7 bases identical to TRBD1. The V and J ends lost 1 base and 0 bases, in that order; junction bases with no gene match: 5. This CDR3 region has 16 residues. CDR1 is MGHRA, CDR2 YSYEKL, per germline. CDR3 sequence reads: CASSQGQGEMNTEAFF. CDR3 nucleotide sequence: TGCGCCAGCAGCCAAGGACAGGGAGAGATGAACACTGAAGCTTTCTTT.

There are many counts of this clonotype. The CDR3 reads CSVGENTEAFF. CDR3 sequence (DNA): TGCAGCGTTGGGGAGAACACTGAAGCTTTCTTT. This chain joins TRBV29-1 and TRBJ1-1, with D unclear. V shed 4 bases and J shed 1 base, with 4 bases lying between them. The CDR3 is 11 amino acids. Germline-derived CDR1 and CDR2 are SQVTM and ANQGSEA.

This clonotype was seen more than once but under ten times. The V call is TRBV11-2, the J call TRBJ2-5; tentatively, D is TRBD1 (6 bases). Trimming left V 6 bases short and J 4 bases short, with 21 bases between. CDR3 size: 16 residues. Germline CDR1 reads SGHAT; CDR2 reads FQNNGV. CDR3 residues: CASSSIQGRIGETQYF. In DNA, the CDR3 is TGTGCCAGCAGTTCGATACAGGGACGGATCGGAGAGACCCAGTACTTC.

This clonotype appeared many times. The rearrangement links TRBV5-6 to TRBJ1-2, with 9 bases that match TRBD1. Germline CDR1 reads SGHDT; CDR2 reads YYEEEE. V shed 0 bases and J 4 bases; nucleotides not matched to a gene: 1. The CDR3 spans 14 residues. The CDR3 sequence: CASSLDRGPYGYTF. The CDR3 DNA follows: TGTGCCAGCAGCTTGGACAGGGGGCCCTATGGCTACACCTTC.

At least ten counts were recorded for this clonotype. The rearrangement uses TRBV3-1 and TRBJ2-1, with D perhaps TRBD2 (5 bases). Germline assignment: CDR1 LGHDT and CDR2 YNNKEL (reference sequence). V lost 5 bases and J lost 4, with 12 bases in between. The CDR3 loop spans 14 amino acids. Here the CDR3 DNA reads TGTGCCAGCAGCTCTGGGAGCGTATACAATGAGCAGTTCTTC. Translating it yields CASSSGSVYNEQFF.

Only a few counts were recorded for this clonotype. One end of the junction fails to match germline, which may point to a read error. The chain employs TRBV29-1 and TRBJ1-1; D is perhaps TRBD1 (5 bases). The CDR3 extends over 13 amino acids. Germline V CDR1 and CDR2: SQVTM, ANQGSEA. CDR3 sequence reads: CSVEGQGFTEAFF. Written as DNA, the CDR3 is TGCAGCGTCGAAGGGCAGGGTTTCACTGAAGCTTTCTTT.

This clonotype has a count of ten or more. The chain has TRBV27 and TRBJ2-1, with a possible D match to TRBD1 (5 bases). V lost 6 bases and J lost 3, with 15 bases in between. Germline CDR1 MNHEY, CDR2 SMNVEV (reference sequence). The CDR3 is 15 residues long. In DNA form, the CDR3 reads TGTGCCAGCAGGATGACCTTACAGGTCTACAATGAGCAGTTCTTC. Protein: CASRMTLQVYNEQFF.

This clonotype was counted at least ten times. The CDR3 nucleotides read TGTGCCACTCCCCGGCTCGAGCAGTACTTC. This codes for CATPRLEQYF. This chain joins TRBV28 and TRBJ2-7; D not resolved. V was shortened by 10 bases and J by 6 bases, with 10 bases between the two germline ends. The CDR3 is made up of 10 amino acids. CDR1 and CDR2 (germline): MDHEN, SYDVKM.

The sample holds many counts of this clonotype. The CDR3 is CSVAEGNTEAFF. The DNA of the CDR3 is TGCAGCGTTGCAGAGGGGAACACTGAAGCTTTCTTT. The J gene is TRBJ1-1, the V gene TRBV29-1; D is unclear. CDR3 length: 12 residues. V lost 4 bases to trimming and J lost 1 base, with 7 bases between them. Germline CDR1 SQVTM, CDR2 ANQGSEA.

This clonotype was recorded at least ten times. V and J are TRBV2 and TRBJ2-7, with 13 nucleotides matching TRBD2. The germline gives CDR1 SNHLY, CDR2 FYNNEI. The CDR3 sequence is 18 residues long. The V and J ends lost 7 bases and 7 bases, in that order; junction bases with no gene match: 19. CDR3 loop: CASKPESVTSGGAGEQYF. The CDR3 region has the DNA TGTGCCAGCAAACCCGAGTCCGTCACTAGCGGGGGGGCTGGTGAGCAGTACTTC.

The genes are TRBV5-5 and TRBJ1-2; 9 bases map to TRBD1. V lost 1 base, J lost 6 bases, and 10 bases stayed unmatched. The CDR3 is 16 residues long. The germline V gene has CDR1 SGHKS and CDR2 YYEKEE (reference sequence). CDR3 DNA: TGTGCCAGCAGCTTGCGGTACGGGACAGGGACGGATGGCTACACCTTC. Translated, it gives CASSLRYGTGTDGYTF.

This clonotype turned up a few times. The genes are TRBV2 and TRBJ2-4, with D possibly being TRBD1 (6 bases). V lost 1 base, J lost 4 bases, and 17 bases lay in between. CDR1 SNHLY and CDR2 FYNNEI come from the germline V gene. CDR3 length: 17 residues. CDR3 DNA: TGTGCCAGCAGTGAAGACTTTTGGGACACCCGAAAAAACATTCAGTACTTC. This codes for CASSEDFWDTRKNIQYF.

The gene calls are TRBV12-3 or TRBV12-4 and TRBJ2-1, with D tentatively TRBD1 or TRBD2 (5 bases each). There are 14 residues in the CDR3. Trimming took 2 bases from V and 10 from J, leaving 15 bases between them. The CDR3 region is CASSLSGGLREQFF. In DNA, the CDR3 is TGTGCCAGCAGTTTAAGTGGGGGTCTAAGGGAGCAGTTCTTC.

This clonotype was detected many times. The chain is built from TRBV3-1 and TRBJ2-5; maybe TRBD2 (5 bases). The germline gives CDR1 LGHDT, CDR2 YNNKEL (reference sequence). Trimming removed 4 bases from V and 4 bases from J, with 10 bases in between. The CDR3 totals 13 residues. The CDR3 is CASSPPGGETQYF. In nucleotides, the CDR3 is TGTGCCAGCAGCCCCCCCGGAGGAGAGACCCAGTACTTC.

As to this clonotype: The junction departs from the called germline gene at one end, perhaps through a read error. The chain carries TRBV7-2 and TRBJ1-4, with D possibly matching TRBD1 (6 bases). The germline V gene encodes CDR1 SGHTA and CDR2 FQGNSA. This CDR3 region has 16 residues. CDR3 coding DNA: TGTGCCAGCGGCTTAGAGGCCGGGGGCTGGGGTGAAAAACTGTTTTTT. This translates into CASGLEAGGWGEKLFF. Combining the CDR3 with reference TRBV7-2 and TRBJ1-4 gives the whole variable domain GAGVSQSPSNKVTEKGKDVELRCDPISGHTALYWYRQSLGQGLEFLIYFQGNSAPDKSGLPSDRFSAERTGGSVSTLTIQRTQQEDSAVYLCASGLEAGGWGEKLFFGSGTQLSVL.

Ten or more counts support this clonotype. The chain employs TRBV28 and TRBJ1-2, with D maybe TRBD1 (6 bases). V was cut by 3 bases and J by 14 bases, with 22 bases left in between. The germline gives CDR1 MDHEN, CDR2 SYDVKM. This CDR3 contains 14 residues. The CDR3 nucleotides read TGTGCCAGCAGTTTGAGCCCGCCAGGGGCCAGAATTACCTTC. It is translated as CASSLSPPGARITF.

There are many counts of this clonotype. The chain joins TRBV28 to TRBJ1-2; D may be TRBD1 (6 bases). Germline V CDR1 and CDR2: MDHEN, SYDVKM. The CDR3 is 13 amino acids. V was trimmed by 6 bases and J by 6 bases, leaving 14 bases between them. CDR3 residues: CASRSTGYNGYTF. The CDR3 DNA follows: TGTGCCAGCAGATCCACAGGGTACAATGGCTACACCTTC.

This clonotype came up many times. This chain connects TRBV7-3 to TRBJ2-3, with 7 bases aligning to TRBD1. This CDR3 spans 14 amino acids. The germline V gene has CDR1 SGHTA and CDR2 FQGTGA. The J segment lost 4 bases and the V segment lost 5 bases, leaving 6 bases of the junction unmatched. This CDR3 is CASSPLGQPDTQYF. In DNA, the CDR3 is TGTGCCAGCAGCCCCTTGGGACAGCCAGATACGCAGTATTTT.

There are many counts of this clonotype. The chain recombines TRBV12-3 or TRBV12-4 with TRBJ1-5; D is unclear. The germline V and J ends were trimmed by 3 bases and 3 bases, with 6 bases remaining between them. This CDR3 has 13 residues. Written as DNA, the CDR3 is TGTGCCAGCAGTTTTTCCCTCAATCAGCCCCAGCATTTT. Its protein is CASSFSLNQPQHF.